The clone carrying this TCR beta chain was observed a few times. The data stem from a study of cytomegalovirus exposure and HLA in healthy donors. This CDR3 comprises 15 residues. Trimming took off 2 bases at V and 0 bases at J, with 8 bases between the two ends. CDR1 and CDR2 from the germline V gene are SGHKS and YYEKEE (reference sequence). Primers: 60 Vbeta forward and 13 Jbeta reverse. Clones were sequenced by immunoSEQ multiplex PCR, and TCRdb holds only the in-frame ones, with some missing. The sample holds 90,000 to 120,000 clones, about three quarters seen once. This clonotype was obtained from a man aged 30-40 years in good health and CMV-seronegative. Input material: PBMCs. This chain links TRBV5-5 with TRBJ1-4; D is undetermined. The CDR3 DNA follows: TGTGCCAGCAGCTTTTCGGGAGCAACTAATGAAAAACTGTTTTTT. Translating it yields CASSFSGATNEKLFF.